This T cell receptor beta chain derives from a study of identical twins. TCRdb re-derived calls from the 5' RACE reads in MiXCR, one entry per CDR3 protein. The profile shows 600,000 to 850,000 distinct CDR3 sequences, 15% to 20% of them singletons. This CDR3 is 15 amino acids long. Germline V gives CDR1 KGHSH, CDR2 LQKENI. This clonotype was seen more than once but under ten times. An end of the junction differs from the germline gene, which may be a read error. This sample was also put to use in a study of T cells expressing NK-cell markers.

The chain recombines TRBV18 with TRBJ1-1; the match to TRBD1 covers 7 bases. The source is a woman younger than 35 in good health. Sample: PBMCs. CDR3 DNA sequence: TGTGCCAGCGCACCTACAGGGGTCCCTAACACTGAAGCTTTCTTT. Its protein product is CASAPTGVPNTEAFF.